The rows below give T cell receptor beta chains drawn from one sample of a study of chemoradiotherapy in HPV16-positive cancers. Assay used: immunoSEQ multiplex PCR; TCRdb lists only in-frame clones, some missing. This sample yields about 10,000 clones, of which under 80% are seen a single time; 13% to 15% belongs to the top ten. The material was obtained from a patient who underwent chemoradiotherapy. The receptor set was obtained from a human donor with HPV-associated anogenital cancer. Each CDR3 is given with its conserved first and last residue. A D gene is named only where the DNA matches it firmly. Size values are once, few and many counts, or a class for expanded clones, and some rows have none.

TRBJ2-5 | - | TRBV2 | - | CASSVEETQYF | TGTGCCAGCAGTGTAGAAGAGACCCAGTACTTC
TRBJ1-5 | - | TRBV10-3 | - | CAISELEGSNQPQHF | TGTGCCATCAGTGAGCTAGAGGGTAGCAATCAGCCCCAGCATTTT
TRBJ2-5 | - | TRBV7-2 | - | CASSVGGRNQETQYF | TGTGCCAGCAGCGTAGGTGGACGTAACCAAGAGACCCAGTACTTC
TRBJ2-5 | - | TRBV10-3 | - | CAISESGGQETQYF | TGTGCCATCAGTGAGTCGGGTGGCCAAGAGACCCAGTACTTC
TRBJ2-5 | - | TRBV6-5 | - | CASSYRVSQETQYF | TGTGCCAGCAGTTACAGGGTATCTCAAGAGACCCAGTACTTC
TRBJ2-7 | - | TRBV4-3 | few | CASSLAGEAYEQYF | TGCGCCAGCAGCCTCGCAGGAGAGGCCTACGAGCAGTACTTC
TRBJ1-6 | TRBD1 | TRBV5-1 | - | CASSGTGYNSPLHF | TGCGCCAGCAGCGGGACAGGGTATAATTCACCCCTCCACTTT
TRBJ2-3 | - | TRBV5-1 | - | CASSYGLPSTDTQYF | TGCGCCAGCAGCTATGGACTACCCAGCACAGATACGCAGTATTTT
TRBJ2-5 | - | TRBV6-5 | - | CASSTGRWGETQYF | TGTGCCAGCAGTACGGGACGATGGGGAGAGACCCAGTACTTC
TRBJ2-1 | TRBD2 | TRBV4-1 | - | CASSQGVGERGALQFF | TGCGCCAGCAGCCAAGGGGTCGGCGAGCGGGGGGCACTGCAGTTCTTC
TRBJ2-7 | TRBD2 | TRBV7-8 | - | CASSPRLAGYSYEQYF | TGTGCCAGCAGCCCTCGACTAGCGGGGTACTCCTACGAGCAGTACTTC
TRBJ2-5 | - | TRBV30 | - | CAWSGILGAGGETQYF | TGTGCCTGGAGCGGGATTTTAGGGGCCGGAGGAGAGACCCAGTACTTC
TRBJ2-2 | TRBD2 | TRBV28 | - | CASRTLAYTGELFF | TGTGCCAGCAGAACACTAGCGTACACCGGGGAGCTGTTTTTT
TRBJ2-7 | - | TRBV5-1 | - | CASSPRVDEGQEQYF | TGCGCCAGCAGCCCTCGGGTTGATGAGGGCCAGGAGCAGTACTTC
TRBJ2-1 | - | TRBV19 | - | CASSIDLANGVHNEQFF | TGTGCCAGTAGTATAGATCTGGCTAATGGGGTACACAATGAGCAGTTCTTC
TRBJ2-1 | - | TRBV4-3 | few | CASSQDMWSSSYNEQFF | TGCGCCAGCAGCCAAGATATGTGGTCGAGCTCCTACAATGAGCAGTTCTTC
TRBJ1-1 | - | TRBV2 | - | CASSAGRNTEAFF | TGTGCCAGCAGTGCCGGGAGGAACACTGAAGCTTTCTTT
TRBJ1-4 | - | TRBV30 | - | CAWSPAQKLFF | TGTGCCTGGAGTCCCGCGCAGAAGCTGTTTTTT
TRBJ1-6 | - | TRBV18 | few | CASSPRKGDNSPLHF | TGTGCCAGCTCACCACGGAAAGGGGATAATTCACCCCTCCACTTT
TRBJ1-1 | - | TRBV29-1 | few | CSVDGQNTEAFF | TGCAGCGTTGATGGACAGAACACTGAAGCTTTCTTT
TRBJ2-3 | TRBD2 | TRBV2 | - | CASNFELARAADTQYF | TGTGCCAGCAATTTTGAACTAGCGAGGGCGGCAGATACGCAGTATTTT
TRBJ1-5 | - | TRBV5-6 | - | CASSLRWGDQPQHF | TGTGCCAGCAGCCTCCGGTGGGGAGATCAGCCCCAGCATTTT
TRBJ2-1 | TRBD2 | TRBV10-2 | - | CASSDTSGGAGEQFF | TGCGCCAGCAGTGACACTAGCGGGGGGGCAGGTGAGCAGTTCTTC
TRBJ1-2 | - | TRBV10-3 | - | CAISESGYGYTF | TGTGCCATCAGTGAGTCCGGGTATGGCTACACCTTC
TRBJ1-2 | - | TRBV2 | - | CASNSRTNGYTF | TGTGCCAGCAACTCCCGGACCAATGGCTACACCTTC
TRBJ2-1 | TRBD2 | TRBV11-2 | - | CASSLGLAGGQGEQFF | TGTGCCAGCAGCTTAGGACTAGCGGGGGGGCAGGGTGAGCAGTTCTTC
TRBJ1-3 | - | TRBV30 | - | CAWSVKTGRNTIYF | TGTGCCTGGAGTGTGAAGACAGGTCGAAACACCATATATTTT
TRBJ1-5 | - | TRBV4-1 | - | CASSLGSLNQPQHF | TGCGCCAGCAGCCTCGGCAGCTTAAATCAGCCCCAGCATTTT
TRBJ2-3 | - | TRBV30 | few | CAWSDGGTDTQYF | TGTGCCTGGAGTGACGGGGGAACAGATACGCAGTATTTT
TRBJ2-7 | - | TRBV7-2 | once | CASSLRLQYGEQYF | TGTGCCAGCAGCTTAAGGCTCCAGTATGGCGAGCAGTACTTC
TRBJ2-7 | TRBD1 | TRBV4-1 | few | CASSPSTGTGALYEQYF | TGCGCCAGCAGCCCCTCAACCGGGACAGGGGCTCTGTACGAGCAGTACTTC
TRBJ1-2 | - | TRBV28 | - | CASYGGGEGTDYGYTF | TGTGCCAGCTACGGTGGCGGGGAGGGAACCGACTATGGCTACACCTTC
TRBJ1-3 | - | TRBV7-8 | - | CASSSRREVGNTIYF | TGTGCCAGCAGCTCACGACGTGAAGTTGGAAACACCATATATTTT
TRBJ2-1 | - | TRBV7-9 | - | CASSLPQQGQFF | TGTGCCAGCAGCTTACCCCAACAAGGACAGTTCTTC
TRBJ1-1 | - | TRBV10-3 | - | CAISGTENTEAFF | TGTGCCATCAGTGGGACTGAGAACACTGAAGCTTTCTTT
TRBJ2-5 | TRBD2 | TRBV19 | - | CARVSGGSQETQYF | TGTGCCAGGGTTAGCGGGGGCTCACAAGAGACCCAGTACTTC
TRBJ1-6 | - | TRBV19 | - | CASSITSDSPLHF | TGTGCCAGTAGTATAACGAGCGATTCACCCCTCCACTTT
TRBJ2-1 | TRBD2 | TRBV7-2 | - | CASSFSLGTSGVIREQFF | TGTGCCAGCAGCTTTTCTCTTGGGACTAGCGGGGTTATAAGGGAGCAGTTCTTC
TRBJ2-3 | - | TRBV11-2 | - | CASSLGQLTDTQYF | TGTGCCAGCAGTCTTGGACAGCTCACAGATACGCAGTATTTT
TRBJ2-5 | - | TRBV10-2 | - | CASSEYTFQETQYF | TGCGCCAGCAGTGAGTATACGTTTCAAGAGACCCAGTACTTC
TRBJ2-3 | TRBD2 | TRBV10-3 | - | CAISAGSGASTDTQYF | TGTGCCATCAGTGCAGGTAGCGGGGCTAGCACAGATACGCAGTATTTT
TRBJ2-1 | TRBD2 | TRBV5-4 | - | CASSLSLAGGQDEQFF | TGTGCCAGCAGCTTGTCCCTAGCGGGGGGGCAGGATGAGCAGTTCTTC
TRBJ2-7 | - | TRBV4-1 | - | CASSQGTDYEQYF | TGCGCCAGCAGCCAAGGGACAGACTACGAGCAGTACTTC
TRBJ1-3 | - | TRBV19 | - | CASSRRFSGNTIYF | TGTGCCAGTAGTAGACGGTTCTCTGGAAACACCATATATTTT
TRBJ1-3 | - | TRBV30 | - | CAWSVAVGNTIYF | TGTGCCTGGAGTGTGGCAGTTGGAAACACCATATATTTT
TRBJ1-5 | - | TRBV7-8 | - | CASSKDRDQPQHF | TGTGCCAGCAGCAAAGACAGAGATCAGCCCCAGCATTTT
TRBJ1-2 | - | TRBV5-6 | - | CASSSPGEGPQVAGGYTF | TGTGCCAGCAGCTCTCCGGGGGAAGGGCCACAGGTCGCCGGTGGCTACACCTTC
TRBJ2-3 | - | TRBV7-2 | - | CASSTRPGGTGTDTQYF | TGTGCCAGCAGCACCAGACCAGGGGGGACAGGCACAGATACGCAGTATTTT
TRBJ1-1 | - | TRBV4-3 | - | CASSHVRRHEAFF | TGCGCCAGCAGCCACGTCCGCAGGCATGAAGCTTTCTTT
TRBJ1-3 | - | TRBV4-1 | few | CASSQLRFSGNTIYF | TGCGCCAGCAGCCAATTACGGTTCTCTGGAAACACCATATATTTT
TRBJ1-3 | - | TRBV7-9 | few | CASSLVEWGRKNTIYF | TGTGCCAGCAGCTTAGTGGAATGGGGACGTAAAAACACCATATATTTT
TRBJ1-2 | - | TRBV2 | few | CASSVQINYGYTF | TGTGCCAGCAGTGTCCAGATTAACTATGGCTACACCTTC
TRBJ1-1 | TRBD1 | TRBV6-5 | - | CASSHGTGGVEAFF | TGTGCCAGCAGTCACGGGACAGGGGGCGTTGAAGCTTTCTTT
TRBJ2-7 | - | TRBV7-8 | few | CASSARGSYEQYF | TGTGCCAGCAGCGCGCGGGGCTCCTACGAGCAGTACTTC
TRBJ1-5 | - | TRBV12-2 | - | CASRALFGGHRGRAVGNQPQHF | TGTGCAAGTCGCGCCCTATTCGGGGGCCACAGGGGGCGGGCGGTGGGCAATCAGCCCCAGCATTTT
TRBJ2-3 | - | TRBV9 | once | CASSVGGAGDTQYF | TGTGCCAGCAGCGTAGGGGGGGCAGGAGATACGCAGTATTTT
TRBJ1-5 | - | TRBV29-1 | few | CSVVTGSGNQPQHF | TGCAGCGTAGTGACGGGGTCGGGAAATCAGCCCCAGCATTTT